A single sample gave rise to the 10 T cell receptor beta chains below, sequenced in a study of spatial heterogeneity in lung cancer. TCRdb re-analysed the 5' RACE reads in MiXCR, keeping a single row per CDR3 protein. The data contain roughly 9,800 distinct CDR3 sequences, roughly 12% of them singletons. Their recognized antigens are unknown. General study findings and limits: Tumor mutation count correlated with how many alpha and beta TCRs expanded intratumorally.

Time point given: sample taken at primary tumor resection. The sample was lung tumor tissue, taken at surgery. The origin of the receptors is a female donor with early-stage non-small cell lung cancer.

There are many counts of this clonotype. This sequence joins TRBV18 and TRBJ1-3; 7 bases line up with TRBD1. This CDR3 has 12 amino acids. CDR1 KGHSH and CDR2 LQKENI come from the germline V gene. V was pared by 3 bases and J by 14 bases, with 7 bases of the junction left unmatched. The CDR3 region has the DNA TGTGCCAGCTCACCGTACCCGGGGACAGTATATTTT. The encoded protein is CASSPYPGTVYF.

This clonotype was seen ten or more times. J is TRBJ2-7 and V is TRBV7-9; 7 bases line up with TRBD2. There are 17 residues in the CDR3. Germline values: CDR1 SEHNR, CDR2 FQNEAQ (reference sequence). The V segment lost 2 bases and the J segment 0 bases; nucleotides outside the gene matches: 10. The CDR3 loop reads CASSLRLGSGLSYEQYF. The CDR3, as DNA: TGTGCCAGCAGCTTAAGACTTGGTAGCGGGCTCTCCTACGAGCAGTACTTC.

This CDR3 reads CASSESRETQYF. The DNA of the CDR3 is TGTGCCAGCAGTGAAAGCCGAGAGACCCAGTACTTC. The chain joins TRBV6-1 to TRBJ2-5; D uncertain. Between the trimmed V and J ends, which lost 2 bases and 4 bases, there was a span of 5 bases. CDR3 length equals 12 residues. Germline loops: CDR1 MNHNS, CDR2 SASEGT.

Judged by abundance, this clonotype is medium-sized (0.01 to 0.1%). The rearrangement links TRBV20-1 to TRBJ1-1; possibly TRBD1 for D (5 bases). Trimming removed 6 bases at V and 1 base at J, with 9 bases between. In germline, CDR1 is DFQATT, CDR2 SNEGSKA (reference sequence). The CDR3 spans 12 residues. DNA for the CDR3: TGCAGTGCGCCTCAGGGGAACACTGAAGCTTTCTTT. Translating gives CSAPQGNTEAFF.

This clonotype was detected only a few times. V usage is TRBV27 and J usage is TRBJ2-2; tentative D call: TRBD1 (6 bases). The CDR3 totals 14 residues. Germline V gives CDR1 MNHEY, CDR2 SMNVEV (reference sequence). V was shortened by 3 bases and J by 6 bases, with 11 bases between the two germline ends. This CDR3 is CASSLAGAPGELFF. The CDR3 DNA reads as TGTGCCAGCAGTTTGGCAGGGGCCCCCGGGGAGCTGTTTTTT.

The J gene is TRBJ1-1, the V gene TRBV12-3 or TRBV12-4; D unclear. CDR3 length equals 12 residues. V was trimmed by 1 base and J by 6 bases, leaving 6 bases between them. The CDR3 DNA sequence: TGTGCCAGCAGTTTAGAAGGTGCTGAAGCTTTCTTT. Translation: CASSLEGAEAFF.

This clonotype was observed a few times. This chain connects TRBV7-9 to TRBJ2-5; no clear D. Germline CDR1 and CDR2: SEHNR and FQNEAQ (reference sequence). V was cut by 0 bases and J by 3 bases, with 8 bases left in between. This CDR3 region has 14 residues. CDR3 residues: CASSLALGEETQYF. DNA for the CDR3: TGTGCCAGCAGCTTAGCCCTAGGTGAAGAGACCCAGTACTTC.

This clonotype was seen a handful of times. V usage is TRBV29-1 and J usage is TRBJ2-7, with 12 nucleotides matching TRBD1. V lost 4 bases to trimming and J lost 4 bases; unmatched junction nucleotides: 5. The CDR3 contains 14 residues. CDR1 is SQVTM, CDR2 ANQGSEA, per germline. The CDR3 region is CSVARDRGQYEQYF. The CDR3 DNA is TGCAGCGTTGCAAGGGACAGGGGGCAGTACGAGCAGTACTTC.

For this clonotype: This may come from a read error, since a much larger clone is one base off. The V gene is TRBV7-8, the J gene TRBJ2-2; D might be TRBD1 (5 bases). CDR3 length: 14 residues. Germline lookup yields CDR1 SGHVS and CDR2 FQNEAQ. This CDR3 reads CASSIAQGTGELFF. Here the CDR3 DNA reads TGTGCCAGCAGCATAGCTCAGGGTACCGGGGAGCTGTTTTTT.

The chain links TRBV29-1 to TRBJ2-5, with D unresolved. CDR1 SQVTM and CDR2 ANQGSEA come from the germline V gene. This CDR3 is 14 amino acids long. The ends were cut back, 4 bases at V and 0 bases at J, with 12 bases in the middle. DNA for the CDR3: TGCAGCGTTGTAGGTAGAGAGTACCAAGAGACCCAGTACTTC. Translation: CSVVGREYQETQYF.